Listed here is a single T cell receptor (beta chain). This clonotype was counted many times. The target of this receptor is not known. There are no base qualities to consult, and no much larger clone falls within one base. Measured from the cysteine to the phenylalanine, the CDR3 is 13 residues long. Only CDR3 DNA remains: 39 bases, in frame from the first base. Between the V and J ends, shortened by 5 bases and 0 bases respectively, the junction contains 8 bases. The data are from a study of T-cell reconstitution after alpha-beta-depleted transplantation in children (dated by TCRdb to the mid-2010s). In terms of the full investigation: Using TCR repertoire profiling, the study followed T-cell immune reconstitution in a quantitative way in children after TCRalphabeta/CD19-depleted allogeneic hematopoietic cell transplantation.

Library generation was performed with PCR. Sequenced using an Illumina HiSeq 2500. Molecular barcoding was employed in the preparation of TCR libraries, with unique molecular identifiers being used to normalize TCRbeta repertoire quantification. Clones were called with MiXCR by TCRdb after fastp trimmed the public reads at Q25, and only in-frame beta chains were retained. Here each entry gathers all rows of one CDR3 protein and keeps the most common genes and DNA. Here the sample has over 550,000 distinct CDR3 sequences; under 12% occur a single time. The ten largest make up 3.5% to 5% of the sample.

This specimen consisted of PBMCs from the stem cell graft donor, obtained from the stem cell graft. The chain couples TRBV12-3 or TRBV12-4 to TRBJ2-7; possibly the D gene is TRBD1, per 5 matching bases. The TCR originated in a human donor who donated a stem cell graft to a child with acute myeloid leukemia. The CDR3 protein sequence reads: CASSGAVSYEQYF. The DNA sequence follows: TGTGCCAGCAGTGGGGCGGTCTCCTACGAGCAGTACTTC.